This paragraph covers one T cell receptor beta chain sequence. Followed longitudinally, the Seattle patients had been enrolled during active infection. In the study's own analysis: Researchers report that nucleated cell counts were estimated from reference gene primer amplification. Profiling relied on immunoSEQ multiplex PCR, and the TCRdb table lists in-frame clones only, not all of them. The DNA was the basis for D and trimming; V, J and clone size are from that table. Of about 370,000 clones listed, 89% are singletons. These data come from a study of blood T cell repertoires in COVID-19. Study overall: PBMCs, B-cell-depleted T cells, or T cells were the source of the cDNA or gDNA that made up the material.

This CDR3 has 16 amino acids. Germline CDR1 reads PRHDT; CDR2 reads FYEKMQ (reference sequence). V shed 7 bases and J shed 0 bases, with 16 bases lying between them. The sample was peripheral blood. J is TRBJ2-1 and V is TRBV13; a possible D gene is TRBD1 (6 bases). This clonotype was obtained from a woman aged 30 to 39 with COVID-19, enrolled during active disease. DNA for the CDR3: TGTGCCAGCATAAGCAGGGGCTCGAGCTCCTACAATGAGCAGTTCTTC. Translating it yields CASISRGSSSYNEQFF.